The T cell receptor beta chain under discussion was sequenced for a study of blood T cell repertoires in COVID-19. In the study overall: Samples came from the United States, Italy and Spain, spanning acute and convalescent COVID-19.

This CDR3 spans 13 amino acids. V lost 7 bases to trimming and J lost 0 bases, with 10 bases between them. The V gene's germline CDR1 is MNHEY and CDR2 SVGAGI. Sequencing used immunoSEQ multiplex PCR; TCRdb keeps in-frame clones, though not all of them. The sample holds around 75,000 clones, approximately 90% seen once. This clonotype was obtained from a man aged 70-80 years with active COVID-19. Sequencing was done on a sample of peripheral blood. The chain has TRBV6-5 and TRBJ2-7, with D possibly TRBD2 on 6 matching bases. CDR3 sequence: CASMGGSSYEQYF. In DNA, the CDR3 is TGTGCCAGCATGGGGGGAAGCTCCTACGAGCAGTACTTC.